This TCR beta chain came from a study of blood T cell repertoires in COVID-19. This CDR3 has 13 amino acids. V was pared by 8 bases and J by 7 bases, with 8 bases of the junction left unmatched. Only in-frame clones appear in the TCRdb table, and some are missing; sequencing was by immunoSEQ multiplex PCR. The sample lists about 370,000 clones, 85% to 90% seen once, with about 1% in the top ten. The sequencing input was PBMCs or T cells enriched from blood (not recorded which). This receptor was identified in a man in his late teens or twenties who had recovered from COVID-19. The rearrangement links TRBV12-3 or TRBV12-4 to TRBJ2-1; 7 bases map to TRBD1. The CDR3 reads CASRDRVENEQFF. CDR3 nucleotides: TGTGCCAGCCGTGACAGGGTGGAGAATGAGCAGTTCTTC.